The clone carrying this T cell receptor beta chain was seen repeatedly, ten times or more. The target antigen is unknown. This sample stems from a study of CD8 T cells in ankylosing spondylitis. Study observations and caveats: Reactive arthritis synovial fluid and blood were previously reported to contain some motif variants. A motif in TCR beta, a set of roughly eight highly homologous variants, appeared characteristic of ankylosing spondylitis blood. Disease-linked clones reportedly showed significant enrichment in matched ankylosing spondylitis synovial fluid.

TCRdb recomputed calls from the 5' RACE reads with MiXCR, one row per CDR3 protein. The sample shows some 71,000 distinct CDR3 sequences, 5.3% of them seen only once. V was trimmed by 5 bases and J by 1 base, leaving 14 bases between them. CDR3 length: 15 residues. In germline, CDR1 is MNHEY, CDR2 SMNVEV (reference sequence). The J gene is TRBJ1-1, the V gene TRBV27; the D gene is possibly TRBD1 (6 bases). This clonotype was sampled from a male donor with ankylosing spondylitis or in good health (not recorded which). Sequenced: blood, either unsorted or a sorted T cell fraction (not recorded which). CDR3 sequence: CASSTLAGANTEAFF. CDR3 bases: TGTGCCAGCAGTACCCTTGCGGGGGCGAACACTGAAGCTTTCTTT.